This TCR beta chain was profiled in a study of memory CD4+ T cells and cytomegalovirus serostatus. Study-level information: This sample comes from healthy Belgian adults, fewer than ten CMV seropositive, approximately 23 seronegative.

Single viable CD3+CD4+CD8-CD45RO+ cells were sorted as the memory CD4+ T cells. The table came from immunoSEQ multiplex PCR; TCRdb's copy has only in-frame clones and leaves some out. The table lists 35,000 to 50,000 clones, approximately 81% of them singletons. The CDR3 is 13 amino acids. With 7 bases clipped from V and 5 bases from J, the junction kept 6 bases outside the gene matches. Per germline, CDR1 SQVTM and CDR2 ANQGSEA. The sample taken for sequencing was memory CD4+ T cells from blood. The genes are TRBV29-1 and TRBJ2-1, with 9 bases that match TRBD1. This receptor was taken from an adult in good health and CMV-seronegative. In DNA form, the CDR3 reads TGCAGCGCCCGGACAGGGGATCACAATGAGCAGTTCTTC. It codes for CSARTGDHNEQFF.